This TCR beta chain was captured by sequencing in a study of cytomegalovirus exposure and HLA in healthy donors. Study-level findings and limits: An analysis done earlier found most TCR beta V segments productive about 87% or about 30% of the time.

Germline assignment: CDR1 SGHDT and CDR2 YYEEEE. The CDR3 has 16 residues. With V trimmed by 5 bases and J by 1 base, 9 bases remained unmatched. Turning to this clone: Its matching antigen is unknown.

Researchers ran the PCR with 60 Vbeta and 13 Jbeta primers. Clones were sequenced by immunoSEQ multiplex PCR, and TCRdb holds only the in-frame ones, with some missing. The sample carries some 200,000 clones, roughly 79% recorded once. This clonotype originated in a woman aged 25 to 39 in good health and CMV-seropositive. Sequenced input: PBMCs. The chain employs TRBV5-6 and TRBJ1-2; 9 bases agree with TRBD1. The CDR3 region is CASRDQTGGHNYGYTF. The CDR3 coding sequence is TGTGCCAGCAGGGATCAAACAGGGGGCCATAACTATGGCTACACCTTC.